What follows are 19 T cell receptor beta chains derived from one specimen sequenced in a study of T cells after yellow fever vaccination (dated by TCRdb to between 2017 and 2020). What the treatment or condition label conveys for this sample: live attenuated yellow fever vaccine strain. The library relied on 5' RACE. Sequencing took place on an Illumina HiSeq 2500. TCRdb took the public reads, trimmed them with fastp at Q25, ran MiXCR for clone calling and kept in-frame beta chains. For every CDR3 protein sequence, its rows merge into one entry that carries the most common genes and DNA. This sample gives a few hundred thousand distinct CDR3 sequences in total; 15% to 20% of them show up just once. In total, the top ten clones hold around an eighth of the sample. The input for sequencing was PBMCs, taken 15 days after the yellow fever booster vaccination. These receptors came from a man aged 30 to 45 who received the YFV17D yellow fever vaccine.

This sequence joins TRBV6-5 and TRBJ1-5; D not resolved. With 4 bases removed from V and 0 bases from J, the gap between germline ends came to 10 bases. Germline V CDR1 and CDR2: MNHEY, SVGAGI. The CDR3 loop spans 15 amino acids. This chain's CDR3 is CASSSTYSSNQPQHF. The CDR3 coding sequence is TGTGCCAGCAGTTCCACCTACAGTAGCAATCAGCCCCAGCATTTT.

The V and J genes are TRBV6-1 and TRBJ2-7; 8 bases align to TRBD2. The V gene's germline CDR1 is MNHNS and CDR2 SASEGT. Unmatched junction bases numbered 10, after V lost 11 bases and J lost 1 base. The CDR3 is 14 amino acids. CDR3 protein: CACRKREISYEQYF. Here the CDR3 DNA reads TGTGCCTGCCGGAAGCGGGAGATATCCTACGAGCAGTACTTC.

The genes are TRBV6-1 and TRBJ2-3; 7 bases match TRBD2. The V and J ends lost 6 bases and 0 bases, in that order; junction bases with no gene match: 18. The CDR3 consists of 19 residues. Germline CDR1 reads MNHNS; CDR2 reads SASEGT. The CDR3 loop reads CASSPLGSGTRESTDTQYF. CDR3 nucleotides: TGTGCCAGCAGCCCCCTCGGCAGCGGGACCCGCGAGAGCACAGATACGCAGTATTTT.

This chain joins TRBV29-1 and TRBJ2-2; D ambiguous. The CDR3 is 14 amino acids. The germline V gene encodes CDR1 SQVTM and CDR2 ANQGSEA. V lost 5 bases, J lost 0 bases, and 10 bases lay in between. The CDR3, as DNA: TGCAGCGTTAGGACGAAGCCGAACACCGGGGAGCTGTTTTTT. Encoded protein: CSVRTKPNTGELFF.

This clonotype was observed a few times. The chain links TRBV5-8 to TRBJ2-5; D possibly matches TRBD1 or TRBD2 (5 bases each). V shed 4 bases and J shed 9 bases, with 16 bases lying between them. The CDR3 is made up of 13 amino acids. Germline loops: CDR1 SGHTS, CDR2 YDEGEE. DNA of the CDR3: TGTGCCAGCAGCCAAGCGGTCCCGGGACCCCAGTACTTC. This translates into CASSQAVPGPQYF. Full variable domain (remainder filled in from reference TRBV5-8 and TRBJ2-5): EAGVTQSPTHLIKTRGQQATLRCSPISGHTSVYWYQQALGLGLQFLLWYDEGEERNRGNFPPRFSGRQFPNYSSELNVNALELEDSALYLCASSQAVPGPQYFGPGTRLLVL.

The V call is TRBV9, the J call TRBJ2-7, with a weak D call TRBD2 (5 bases). The length of the CDR3 is 15 residues. Per germline, CDR1 SGDLS and CDR2 YYNGEE. Trimming removed 4 bases from V and 2 bases from J, with 16 bases in between. CDR3 bases: TGTGCCAGCAGCCCCCGGGGTTCTAACCCCTACGAGCAGTACTTC. Protein sequence: CASSPRGSNPYEQYF.

This clonotype was counted between two and nine times. V usage is TRBV2 and J usage is TRBJ2-3; 12 bases line up with TRBD2. CDR1 and CDR2 (germline): SNHLY, FYNNEI. Trimming took 8 bases from V and 0 from J; bases not matched to a gene: 6. The CDR3 extends over 16 amino acids. The CDR3 DNA reads TGTGCCAGCGCAGCCGGGACTAGCGGGAGCACAGATACGCAGTATTTT. Protein: CASAAGTSGSTDTQYF.

This clonotype was seen a few times. This CDR3 reads CSARARGGTGSGDDYGYTF. CDR3 DNA sequence: TGCAGTGCTAGAGCAAGGGGTGGAACGGGATCGGGGGACGACTATGGCTACACCTTC. V and J are TRBV20-1 and TRBJ1-2; TRBD1 is a possible D gene (5 bases). The CDR3 runs to 19 residues. Trimming cost V 1 base and J 3 bases, with 27 bases left between them. CDR1 and CDR2 from the germline V gene are DFQATT and SNEGSKA (reference sequence).

The rearrangement joins TRBV12-3 or TRBV12-4 to TRBJ2-1; 7 nucleotides match TRBD2. After removal of 5 bases from V and 8 bases from J, the junction contained 15 bases not matched to a gene. This CDR3 comprises 16 residues. This CDR3 is CASSPGTIPGGHEQFF. CDR3 DNA sequence: TGTGCCAGCAGTCCCGGGACTATCCCGGGCGGGCATGAGCAGTTCTTC.

This clonotype was counted at least ten times. The V gene is TRBV18, the J gene TRBJ1-6, with 7 bases aligning to TRBD1. J lost 7 bases, V lost 4 bases, and 7 bases had no gene match. The V gene's germline CDR1 is KGHSH and CDR2 LQKENI. The CDR3 covers 15 residues. CDR3 loop: CASSLRGVTNSPLHF. CDR3 nucleotide sequence: TGTGCCAGCTCACTCAGGGGGGTTACGAATTCACCCCTCCACTTT.

The chain couples TRBV11-2 to TRBJ1-4, with a weak D call TRBD1 (5 bases). Germline V gene lookup returns CDR1 SGHAT and CDR2 FQNNGV. This CDR3 comprises 15 residues. Between the trimmed V and J ends, which lost 5 bases and 1 base, there was a span of 11 bases. The DNA of the CDR3 is TGTGCCAGCAGCCTCATGGGGGGAACTAATGAAAAACTGTTTTTT. It specifies CASSLMGGTNEKLFF.

This clonotype was counted a few times. The rearrangement joins TRBV7-2 to TRBJ1-5; 8 bases are a match to TRBD1. Looked up from germline, CDR1 is SGHTA and CDR2 is FQGNSA. Losses at the gene ends were 0 bases for V and 2 bases for J; bases not matched to a gene: 0. The CDR3 loop spans 15 amino acids. The DNA of the CDR3 is TGTGCCAGCAGCTTAGCGACAGGGGGCAATCAGCCCCAGCATTTT. Residues: CASSLATGGNQPQHF.

This chain links TRBV5-1 with TRBJ1-2; unclear D gene. Germline V gene data show CDR1 as SGHRS and CDR2 as YFSETQ. Trimming removed 6 bases at V and 9 bases at J, with 9 bases between. The CDR3 is 10 amino acids. The chain's CDR3 is CASKGESYTF. CDR3 sequence (DNA): TGCGCCAGCAAGGGTGAGAGCTACACCTTC. The full variable domain, with the rest looked up from reference TRBV5-1 and TRBJ1-2, is KAGVTQTPRYLIKTRGQQVTLSCSPISGHRSVSWYQQTPGQGLQFLFEYFSETQRNKGNFPGRFSGRQFSNSRSEMNVSTLELGDSALYLCASKGESYTFGSGTRLTVV.

This clonotype was counted only a few times. This chain joins TRBV28 and TRBJ2-7; D unclear. Germline V gene lookup returns CDR1 MDHEN and CDR2 SYDVKM. With 4 bases removed from V and 3 bases from J, the gap between germline ends came to 10 bases. This CDR3 region has 13 residues. The DNA of the CDR3 is TGTGCCAGCAGTTCGGTGGTCGTCTACGAGCAGTACTTC. This codes for CASSSVVVYEQYF.

Only a few counts were recorded for this clonotype. The chain carries TRBV14 and TRBJ1-1; D is unclear. V was clipped by 0 bases and J by 10 bases, with 15 bases between them. CDR1 and CDR2 from the germline V gene are SGHDN and FVKESK. The CDR3 length is 14 residues. Here the CDR3 reads CASSQDRGRLGAFF. CDR3 in DNA: TGTGCCAGCAGCCAAGATCGTGGCAGGCTTGGAGCTTTCTTT.

This chain connects TRBV3-1 to TRBJ2-4, with TRBD2 as a possible D gene (5 bases). Germline CDR1 reads LGHDT; CDR2 reads YNNKEL (reference sequence). The CDR3 runs to 15 residues. Trimming took 4 bases from V and 6 from J, leaving 16 bases between them. CDR3 nucleotides: TGTGCCAGCAGCCTCAACAGCGGAACCTCAAACATTCAGTACTTC. Translating gives CASSLNSGTSNIQYF.

V and J are TRBV10-3 and TRBJ2-7, with D perhaps matching TRBD2 (5 bases). Germline CDR1 ENHRY, CDR2 SYGVKD. The CDR3 runs 13 residues. Deletions cut 3 bases from V and 2 bases from J, with 8 bases between. CDR3 sequence (DNA): TGTGCCATCAGTGAACGGACTCCCTACGAGCAGTACTTC. It specifies CAISERTPYEQYF.

This clonotype was seen only a few times. The chain carries TRBV6-5 and TRBJ1-2; TRBD1 aligns across 7 bases. J was trimmed by 0 bases and V by 4 bases; bases with no gene match: 11. The CDR3 is made up of 17 amino acids. CDR1 is MNHEY and CDR2 is SVGAGI in the germline V gene. CDR3 nucleotide sequence: TGTGCCAGCAGTTCCCCGGGACAGCGCCTCTCTAACTATGGCTACACCTTC. Protein product: CASSSPGQRLSNYGYTF.

This clonotype was recorded a few times. The chain combines TRBV5-1 with TRBJ1-1; weak D call: TRBD1 (5 bases). The germline CDR1 and CDR2 sequences are SGHRS and YFSETQ. V gave up 7 bases and J gave up 5 bases, with 21 bases separating them. This CDR3 has 15 residues. The CDR3 coding sequence is TGCGCCAGCGCGGTGGAAGGGCTGGGGGTAACTGAAGCTTTCTTT. Its translation is CASAVEGLGVTEAFF.